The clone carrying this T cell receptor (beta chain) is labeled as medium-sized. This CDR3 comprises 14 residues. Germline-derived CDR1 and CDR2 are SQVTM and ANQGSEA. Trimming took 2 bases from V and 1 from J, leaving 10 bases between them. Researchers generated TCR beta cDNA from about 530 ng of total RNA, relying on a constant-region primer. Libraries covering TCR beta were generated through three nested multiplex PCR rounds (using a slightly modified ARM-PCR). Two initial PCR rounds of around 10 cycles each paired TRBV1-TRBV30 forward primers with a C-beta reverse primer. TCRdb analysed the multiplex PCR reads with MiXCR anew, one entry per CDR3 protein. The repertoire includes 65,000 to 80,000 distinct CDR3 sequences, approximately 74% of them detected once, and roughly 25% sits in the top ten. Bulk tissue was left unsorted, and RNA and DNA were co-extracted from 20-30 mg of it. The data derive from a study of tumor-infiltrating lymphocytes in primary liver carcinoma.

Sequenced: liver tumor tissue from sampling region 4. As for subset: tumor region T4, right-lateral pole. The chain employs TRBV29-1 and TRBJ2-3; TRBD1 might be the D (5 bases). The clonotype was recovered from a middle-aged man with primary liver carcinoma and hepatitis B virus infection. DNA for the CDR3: TGCAGCGTTGAAAGCAGGGATGGCACAGATACGCAGTATTTT. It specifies CSVESRDGTDTQYF.